This passage covers 18 T cell receptor beta chains from one sample sequenced in a study of radiotherapy plus CTLA-4 blockade in lung cancer (dated by TCRdb to 2016 to 2019). Library preparation was by the immunoSEQ multiplex PCR assay. TCRdb re-hosts the immuneACCESS table, in-frame sequences only. Its copies lack some clones; in the studies checked, an unresolved V gene accounts for under half of them, and the cause for the rest is not known. The sample yields over 60,000 clones; roughly 86% were counted once. The leading ten clones occupy just over 0.85% of the sample. The sample was peripheral blood, taken from a patient treated with radiotherapy plus ipilimumab. All receptors come from a human donor with non-small cell lung cancer who had stable disease on radiotherapy plus ipilimumab.

V and J are TRBV11-1 and TRBJ2-2; D might be TRBD2 (5 bases). CDR1 and CDR2 from the germline V gene are SGHAT and FQDESV (reference sequence). The CDR3 is made up of 14 amino acids. V shed 1 base and J shed 7 bases, with 10 bases lying between them. The CDR3 here is CASSLVSRGGELFF. The CDR3 nucleotides are TGTGCCAGCAGCTTAGTGAGTCGGGGCGGGGAGCTGTTTTTT.

The chain employs TRBV7-9 and TRBJ2-4; unclear D gene. The ends were cut back, 5 bases at V and 5 bases at J, with 4 bases in the middle. This CDR3 has 11 amino acids. Germline V gene lookup returns CDR1 SEHNR and CDR2 FQNEAQ (reference sequence). The CDR3 is CASSQQNIQYF. The CDR3 DNA reads as TGTGCCAGCAGCCAGCAAAACATTCAGTACTTC.

This sequence joins TRBV28 and TRBJ1-4; D gene uncertain. Trimming removed 5 bases at V and 7 bases at J, with 11 bases between. Germline V CDR1 and CDR2: MDHEN, SYDVKM. The length of the CDR3 is 13 residues. The CDR3 sequence is CASSRDIGEKLFF. CDR3 nucleotides: TGTGCCAGCAGTCGGGATATTGGTGAAAAACTGTTTTTT.

The rearrangement joins TRBV28 to TRBJ2-7; no firm D call. CDR1 is MDHEN, CDR2 SYDVKM, per germline. There are 13 residues in the CDR3. Between the trimmed V and J ends, which lost 5 bases and 3 bases, there was a span of 11 bases. In nucleotides, the CDR3 is TGTGCCAGCAGTCCCCCAGCGATCTACGAGCAGTACTTC. Amino acids: CASSPPAIYEQYF.

The count of this clone is one. The chain has TRBV7-9 and TRBJ1-1; 7 bases map to TRBD1. Looked up from germline, CDR1 is SEHNR and CDR2 is FQNEAQ (reference sequence). V dropped 5 bases and J dropped 3; count of bases not matched to a gene: 3. The CDR3 runs to 13 residues. The CDR3: CASSRTGDTEAFF. CDR3 in DNA: TGTGCCAGCAGCCGTACAGGGGACACTGAAGCTTTCTTT.

V and J are TRBV9 and TRBJ2-3; 8 bases align to TRBD2. The CDR3 loop spans 17 amino acids. Germline assignment: CDR1 SGDLS and CDR2 YYNGEE. V was clipped by 0 bases and J by 2 bases; unmatched bases: 8. The CDR3 sequence: CASSVVSGGNPTDTQYF. Written as DNA, the CDR3 is TGTGCCAGCAGCGTAGTGAGCGGGGGTAACCCCACAGATACGCAGTATTTT.

The chain has TRBV5-1 and TRBJ2-1; 9 positions agree with TRBD2. Germline V gives CDR1 SGHRS, CDR2 YFSETQ. V dropped 0 bases and J dropped 8; count of bases not matched to a gene: 15. The CDR3 loop spans 18 amino acids. The CDR3 bases are TGCGCCAGCAGCTTGGGCGCTAGCGGGGTGGGCTTTAGGGATGAGCAGTTCTTC. Translation: CASSLGASGVGFRDEQFF. Complete variable domain (other parts from reference TRBV5-1 and TRBJ2-1): KAGVTQTPRYLIKTRGQQVTLSCSPISGHRSVSWYQQTPGQGLQFLFEYFSETQRNKGNFPGRFSGRQFSNSRSEMNVSTLELGDSALYLCASSLGASGVGFRDEQFFGPGTRLTVL.

J is TRBJ2-1 and V is TRBV5-6; D remains unclear. The CDR3 is made up of 14 amino acids. V dropped 1 base and J dropped 8 bases, with 13 bases sitting between them. Germline V CDR1 and CDR2: SGHDT, YYEEEE. The CDR3 nucleotides are TGTGCCAGCAGCTTGTCGCAGCCTAGGGATGAGCAGTTCTTC. It translates to CASSLSQPRDEQFF.

This clone appeared a few times. The chain has TRBV6-5 and TRBJ2-3; D remains unclear. The V gene lost 8 bases and the J gene lost 2 bases, with 11 bases spanning the gap. The CDR3 covers 13 residues. Looked up from germline, CDR1 is MNHEY and CDR2 is SVGAGI. In nucleotides, the CDR3 is TGTGCCAGCCGTCGTACTTCCACAGATACGCAGTATTTT. It specifies CASRRTSTDTQYF.

The chain links TRBV10-3 to TRBJ1-1; the D is unclear. The CDR3 totals 13 residues. In germline, CDR1 is ENHRY, CDR2 SYGVKD. V shed 4 bases and J shed 2 bases, with 8 bases lying between them. CDR3 DNA sequence: TGTGCCATCAGTGGCGTTGGAAACACTGAAGCTTTCTTT. Encoded protein: CAISGVGNTEAFF.

The chain couples TRBV5-4 to TRBJ1-4, with D unclear. V was clipped by 2 bases and J by 1 base, with 12 bases between them. CDR3 length: 16 residues. CDR1 is SGHNT and CDR2 is YYREEE in the germline V gene (reference sequence). CDR3 region: CASSLKEGKTNEKLFF. The CDR3 nucleotides read TGTGCCAGCAGCTTAAAAGAAGGGAAAACTAATGAAAAACTGTTTTTT.

The rearrangement links TRBV30 to TRBJ1-4; 11 nucleotides line up with TRBD1. The CDR3 is 15 amino acids. Per the germline V gene, CDR1 is GTSNPN and CDR2 is SVGIG (reference sequence). V trimming: 1 base; J trimming: 4 bases; junction bases outside the gene matches: 2. In DNA, the CDR3 is TGTGCCTGGAGTGCAGGGACAGGGGGTAATGAAAAACTGTTTTTT. Protein: CAWSAGTGGNEKLFF.

The V and J genes are TRBV27 and TRBJ2-3; the D is unclear. The CDR3 is 13 amino acids. Germline lookup yields CDR1 MNHEY and CDR2 SMNVEV (reference sequence). Trimming cost V 7 bases and J 1 base, with 9 bases left between them. The CDR3 nucleotides read TGTGCCAGCACCACGACGCGCACAGATACGCAGTATTTT. As protein: CASTTTRTDTQYF.

The V gene is TRBV9, the J gene TRBJ2-7; maybe TRBD2 (5 bases). This CDR3 is built from 15 residues. V was pared by 0 bases and J by 4 bases, with 14 bases between. Germline-derived CDR1 and CDR2 are SGDLS and YYNGEE. The CDR3 loop reads CASSVAQAAQYEQYF. In DNA, the CDR3 is TGTGCCAGCAGCGTAGCTCAAGCGGCCCAGTACGAGCAGTACTTC. Together with reference TRBV9 and TRBJ2-7, the CDR3 gives the full variable domain: DSGVTQTPKHLITATGQRVTLRCSPRSGDLSVYWYQQSLDQGLQFLIQYYNGEERAKGNILERFSAQQFPDLHSELNLSSLELGDSALYFCASSVAQAAQYEQYFGPGTRLTVT.

This clone was counted a single time. This chain links TRBV11-2 with TRBJ1-3, with TRBD1 matching 7 bases. Trimming cost V 6 bases and J 2 bases; bases outside gene matches: 7. This CDR3 comprises 15 residues. Germline V CDR1 and CDR2: SGHAT, FQNNGV. The CDR3 DNA sequence: TGTGCCAGCAGAGGGACAGCTACACCTGGAAACACCATATATTTT. It yields the protein CASRGTATPGNTIYF.

V usage is TRBV5-1 and J usage is TRBJ2-3, with 9 bases lining up with TRBD2. Germline V gene sequence: CDR1 SGHRS, CDR2 YFSETQ. J gave up 1 base and V 4 bases, and 7 bases lay outside the gene matches. This CDR3 contains 16 residues. CDR3 nucleotides: TGCGCCAGCAGCCCCATAGCGGGGGAGGGCACAGATACGCAGTATTTT. Protein: CASSPIAGEGTDTQYF.

The V and J genes are TRBV19 and TRBJ1-4; perhaps TRBD1 as D (6 bases). The V and J ends lost 4 bases and 5 bases respectively, with 17 bases between them. This CDR3 region has 16 residues. Germline CDR1 reads LNHDA; CDR2 reads SQIVND (reference sequence). The CDR3 region has the DNA TGTGCCAGTAGTACGCTGCAGGGGCTGGAGAATGAAAAACTGTTTTTT. As protein: CASSTLQGLENEKLFF. The entire variable domain, with the rest obtained from reference TRBV19 and TRBJ1-4, is as follows: DGGITQSPKYLFRKEGQNVTLSCEQNLNHDAMYWYRQDPGQGLRLIYYSQIVNDFQKGDIAEGYSVSREKKESFPLTVTSAQKNPTAFYLCASSTLQGLENEKLFFGSGTQLSVL.

The chain joins TRBV6-4 to TRBJ2-2; D not certain. Per germline, CDR1 MRHNA and CDR2 SNTAGT. The CDR3 is 14 residues long. V was shortened by 7 bases and J by 6 bases, with 15 bases between the two germline ends. CDR3 amino acids: CASKSSREAGELFF. DNA of the CDR3: TGTGCCAGCAAATCATCTAGAGAGGCCGGGGAGCTGTTTTTT.